Listed here are 9 T cell receptor beta chains from one sample, sequenced in a study of T cells in Graves' hyperthyroidism and ophthalmopathy. Amplified TCR beta CDR3 regions came from RNA transcripts. The HTBI set primed first-round TCR CDR3 RT-PCR. TCRdb analysed the multiplex PCR reads with MiXCR anew, one entry per CDR3 protein. The data show 500,000 to 600,000 distinct CDR3 sequences, with roughly 50% seen just once and about 8% held by the top ten. Sample: peripheral blood or thyroid tissue (not recorded which). The receptors stem from a woman younger than 35 with Graves' hyperthyroidism.

The chain has TRBV7-2 and TRBJ2-7, with 7 positions matching TRBD2. V was clipped by 3 bases and J by 3 bases; unmatched bases: 5. This CDR3 is 14 amino acids long. Germline V CDR1 and CDR2: SGHTA, FQGNSA. The CDR3 sequence is CASSFSSGYYEQYF. In DNA form, the CDR3 reads TGTGCCAGCAGCTTTTCTAGCGGATACTACGAGCAGTACTTC.

The chain joins TRBV10-3 to TRBJ1-5, with 12 bases that match TRBD1. The CDR3 length is 15 residues. The ends lost 9 bases at V and 3 bases at J; junction bases unmatched: 6. Germline CDR1 reads ENHRY; CDR2 reads SYGVKD. CDR3 protein: CAIPGQGAYNQPQHF. DNA of the CDR3: TGTGCCATACCGGGACAGGGGGCCTACAATCAGCCCCAGCATTTT.

The J gene is TRBJ2-6, the V gene TRBV5-6; a weak D match, TRBD2 (6 bases). The V gene's germline CDR1 is SGHDT and CDR2 YYEEEE. V was shortened by 0 bases and J by 0 bases, with 10 bases between the two germline ends. The CDR3 loop spans 17 amino acids. CDR3 nucleotide sequence: TGTGCCAGCAGCTTGGAACAGGACTACTCTGGGGCCAACGTCCTGACTTTC. Amino acids: CASSLEQDYSGANVLTF.

The chain employs TRBV3-1 and TRBJ1-6; D might be TRBD1 (5 bases). This CDR3 region has 15 residues. The germline CDR1 and CDR2 sequences are LGHDT and YNNKEL (reference sequence). V was clipped by 3 bases and J by 7 bases, with 13 bases between them. The CDR3 loop reads CASSQTGTINSPLHF. The CDR3 coding sequence is TGTGCCAGCAGCCAGACCGGGACTATAAATTCACCCCTCCACTTT.

CDR3: CAIRTGDYGYTF. DNA of the CDR3: TGTGCCATCAGGACAGGGGACTATGGCTACACCTTC. This chain connects TRBV10-3 to TRBJ1-2; TRBD1 matches at 8 bases. The CDR3 runs to 12 residues. The germline gives CDR1 ENHRY, CDR2 SYGVKD. V trimming: 6 bases; J trimming: 3 bases; junction bases outside the gene matches: 0.

The chain combines TRBV2 with TRBJ2-7; 8 nucleotides line up with TRBD1. The germline V gene encodes CDR1 SNHLY and CDR2 FYNNEI. Losses at the gene ends were 7 bases for V and 7 bases for J; bases not matched to a gene: 12. The CDR3 sequence is 14 residues long. The DNA for the CDR3 is TGTGCCAGCATGCGGACAGGGTCGACCGGGGAGCAGTACTTC. Translation gives CASMRTGSTGEQYF. Looking up the rest from reference TRBV2 and TRBJ2-7 gives the full variable domain: EPEVTQTPSHQVTQMGQEVILRCVPISNHLYFYWYRQILGQKVEFLVSFYNNEISEKSEIFDDQFSVERPDGSNFTLKIRSTKLEDSAMYFCASMRTGSTGEQYFGPGTRLTVT.

The V and J genes are TRBV5-1 and TRBJ2-7, with D perhaps TRBD1 or TRBD2 (5 bases each). The CDR3 contains 14 residues. The germline V and J ends were trimmed by 2 bases and 2 bases, with 11 bases remaining between them. CDR1 and CDR2 (germline): SGHRS, YFSETQ. The CDR3 region is CASSLWDAAYEQYF. CDR3 bases: TGCGCCAGCAGCTTATGGGACGCAGCCTACGAGCAGTACTTC.

This clonotype was picked up many times. The genes are TRBV12-3 or TRBV12-4 and TRBJ1-5; 7 positions agree with TRBD1. This CDR3 contains 14 residues. Unmatched junction bases numbered 3, after V lost 6 bases and J lost 1 base. Here the CDR3 reads CASRPTGSNQPQHF. As DNA, the CDR3 is TGTGCCAGCAGGCCGACAGGGAGCAATCAGCCCCAGCATTTT.

Concerning this clonotype itself: One junction end does not reproduce the germline sequence, and a read error may be involved. The chain combines TRBV20-1 with TRBJ2-7, with 9 bases matching TRBD1. In germline, CDR1 is DFQATT, CDR2 SNEGSKA (reference sequence). CDR3 length: 17 residues. The chain's CDR3 is CSARPTRPGQGPYDQYF. CDR3 DNA sequence: TGCAGTGCTAGGCCCACAAGGCCGGGACAGGGCCCCTACGATCAGTACTTC.